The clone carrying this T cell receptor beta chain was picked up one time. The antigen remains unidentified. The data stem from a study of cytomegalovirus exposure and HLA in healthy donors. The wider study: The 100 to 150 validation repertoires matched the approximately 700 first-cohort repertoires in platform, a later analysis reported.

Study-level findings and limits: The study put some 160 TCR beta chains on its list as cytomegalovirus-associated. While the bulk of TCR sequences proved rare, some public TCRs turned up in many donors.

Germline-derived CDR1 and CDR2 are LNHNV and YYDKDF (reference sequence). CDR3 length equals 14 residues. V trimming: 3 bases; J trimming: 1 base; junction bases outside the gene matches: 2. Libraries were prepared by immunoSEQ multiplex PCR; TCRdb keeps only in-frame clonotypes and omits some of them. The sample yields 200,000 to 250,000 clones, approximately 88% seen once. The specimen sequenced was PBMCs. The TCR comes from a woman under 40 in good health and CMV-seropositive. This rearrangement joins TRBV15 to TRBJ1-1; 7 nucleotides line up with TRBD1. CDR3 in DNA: TGTGCCACCAGCAGGGGACAGCCGAACACTGAAGCTTTCTTT. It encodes CATSRGQPNTEAFF.